Presented here are 12 T cell receptor beta chains from one specimen sequenced in a study of low-dose radiotherapy and immunotherapy resistance in tumors. TRAV- and TRBV-specific primers primed first-strand cDNA, covering alpha and beta chains. Both a constant-region primer and a V-primer adapter served to amplify TCRs across roughly 20 PCR cycles. Each CDR3 protein gets one entry after TCRdb re-called the reads with MiXCR. The sample includes roughly 7,000 distinct CDR3 sequences, about 57% of them seen just once. All receptors derive from a human donor with advanced metastatic prostate, ovarian, gallbladder or colorectal cancer (not recorded which). This table probably holds off-target reads from a library built for another chain.

This clonotype was recorded only once. V usage is TRBV3-1 and J usage is TRBJ2-1; 11 bases map to TRBD2. V trimming: 3 bases; J trimming: 7 bases; junction bases outside the gene matches: 5. The CDR3 has 15 amino acids. Germline CDR1 and CDR2: LGHDT and YNNKEL (reference sequence). Written as DNA, the CDR3 is TGTGCCAGCAGCCATAGCGGGAGGGCGGGAAATGAGCAGTTCTTC. Its translation: CASSHSGRAGNEQFF.

This clonotype has only a few counts. The genes are TRBV29-1 and TRBJ2-4; 7 nucleotides agree with TRBD1. Germline V gene data show CDR1 as SQVTM and CDR2 as ANQGSEA. The J segment lost 7 bases and the V segment lost 1 base, leaving 13 bases of the junction unmatched. This CDR3 is built from 16 residues. CDR3 region: CSVEGSTRGRTNIQYF. CDR3 DNA: TGCAGCGTTGAAGGAAGTACGAGGGGGCGAACGAACATTCAGTACTTC.

The CDR3 DNA reads as TGCAGTGCCCCGGGACAGGGTTTAGTGAATACGCAGTATTTT. Protein sequence: CSAPGQGLVNTQYF. V gene TRBV20-1 combines with J gene TRBJ2-3; 9 nucleotides line up with TRBD1. Germline assignment: CDR1 DFQATT and CDR2 SNEGSKA (reference sequence). V shed 6 bases, J shed 7 bases, and the junction held 11 bases outside the gene matches. The CDR3 consists of 14 residues.

This chain joins TRBV24-1 and TRBJ2-1; 9 bases are shared with TRBD1. The germline gives CDR1 KGHDR, CDR2 SFDVKD. The trim removed 3 bases at V and 0 bases at J, leaving 8 bases unmatched. The CDR3 has 18 amino acids. CDR3 coding DNA: TGTGCCACCAGTGATAGCAAGGCGACAGGGGGCTCCTACAATGAGCAGTTCTTC. Translating gives CATSDSKATGGSYNEQFF.

The sample holds a few counts of this clonotype. The chain has TRBV18 and TRBJ2-2, with D uncertain. The germline V gene encodes CDR1 KGHSH and CDR2 LQKENI. Deletions cut 6 bases from V and 0 bases from J, with 5 bases between. This CDR3 has 13 amino acids. CDR3 sequence: CASSWSNTGELFF. CDR3 nucleotides: TGTGCCAGCTCCTGGTCGAACACCGGGGAGCTGTTTTTT.

This clonotype turned up a few times. V and J are TRBV2 and TRBJ2-1; D may be TRBD1 (5 bases). Germline CDR1 reads SNHLY; CDR2 reads FYNNEI. Trimming removed 5 bases at V and 13 bases at J, with 12 bases between. This CDR3 has 11 amino acids. CDR3 in DNA: TGTGCCAGCAGTTGGGGCGTGGAACAGTTCTTC. Its translation: CASSWGVEQFF.

The CDR3 protein is CSAWTSGDYNEQFF. DNA of the CDR3: TGCAGTGCTTGGACTAGCGGGGACTACAATGAGCAGTTCTTC. The gene calls are TRBV20-1 and TRBJ2-1; the match to TRBD2 covers 12 bases. CDR3 length: 14 residues. J gave up 3 bases and V 5 bases, and 2 bases lay outside the gene matches. Per the germline V gene, CDR1 is DFQATT and CDR2 is SNEGSKA (reference sequence).

Points on this clonotype: The junction and the germline gene differ at one end; a read error may be behind it. The chain has TRBV5-1 and TRBJ2-3, with TRBD2 matching 9 bases. Germline lookup yields CDR1 SGHRS and CDR2 YFSETQ. The CDR3 totals 15 residues. CDR3 in DNA: TGCGCCGGCAGCCGTAGCGGGAGTGACACAGATACGCAGTATTTT. Translation gives CAGSRSGSDTDTQYF.

The chain carries TRBV7-3 and TRBJ2-7; D remains ambiguous. This CDR3 is built from 13 residues. V gave up 1 base and J gave up 4 bases, with 8 bases separating them. Germline-derived CDR1 and CDR2 are SGHTA and FQGTGA. CDR3 DNA sequence: TGTGCCAGCAGCTTAAGCGCGGCGTACGAGCAGTACTTC. Its protein product is CASSLSAAYEQYF. Looking up the rest from reference TRBV7-3 and TRBJ2-7 gives the full variable domain: GAGVSQTPSNKVTEKGKYVELRCDPISGHTALYWYRQSLGQGPEFLIYFQGTGAADDSGLPNDRFFAVRPEGSVSTLKIQRTERGDSAVYLCASSLSAAYEQYFGPGTRLTVT.

V and J are TRBV28 and TRBJ2-1, with D uncertain. The germline V gene has CDR1 MDHEN and CDR2 SYDVKM. The CDR3 totals 11 residues. V was cut by 3 bases and J by 13 bases, with 10 bases left in between. The CDR3 reads CASSFVNLQFF. CDR3 in DNA: TGTGCCAGCAGTTTCGTGAACTTACAGTTCTTC.

This clonotype was picked up a small number of times. The V gene is TRBV2, the J gene TRBJ2-1; no clear D gene. CDR1 and CDR2 (germline): SNHLY, FYNNEI. The CDR3 contains 13 residues. Trimming pared 1 base from V and 4 bases from J, leaving 5 bases between. The CDR3 nucleotides read TGTGCCAGCAGTGAAGTAGGGTACAATGAGCAGTTCTTC. It encodes CASSEVGYNEQFF. Variable domain in full (rest from reference TRBV2 and TRBJ2-1): EPEVTQTPSHQVTQMGQEVILRCVPISNHLYFYWYRQILGQKVEFLVSFYNNEISEKSEIFDDQFSVERPDGSNFTLKIRSTKLEDSAMYFCASSEVGYNEQFFGPGTRLTVL.

The V gene is TRBV2, the J gene TRBJ2-7, with D tentatively TRBD1 (5 bases). Germline loops: CDR1 SNHLY, CDR2 FYNNEI. Trimming took off 5 bases at V and 2 bases at J, with 10 bases between the two ends. This CDR3 has 13 residues. CDR3 coding DNA: TGTGCCAGCAGTCAGGGAAGGGCCTACGAGCAGTACTTC. Its translation is CASSQGRAYEQYF.